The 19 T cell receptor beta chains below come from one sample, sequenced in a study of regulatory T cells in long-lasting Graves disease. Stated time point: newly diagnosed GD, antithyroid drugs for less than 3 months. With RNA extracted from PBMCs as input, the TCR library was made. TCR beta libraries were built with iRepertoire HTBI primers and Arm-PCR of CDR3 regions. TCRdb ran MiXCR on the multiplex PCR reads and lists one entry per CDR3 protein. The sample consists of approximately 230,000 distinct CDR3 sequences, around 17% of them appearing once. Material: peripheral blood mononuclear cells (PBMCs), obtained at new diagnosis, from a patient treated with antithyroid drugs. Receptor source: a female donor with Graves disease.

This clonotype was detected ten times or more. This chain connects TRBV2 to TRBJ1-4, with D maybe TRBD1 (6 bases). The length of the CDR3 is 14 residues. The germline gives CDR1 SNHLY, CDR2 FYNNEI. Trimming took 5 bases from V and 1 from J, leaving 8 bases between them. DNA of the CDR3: TGTGCCAGCAGTTTGGACAGAACTAATGAAAAACTGTTTTTT. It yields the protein CASSLDRTNEKLFF. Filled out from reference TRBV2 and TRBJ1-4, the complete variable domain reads EPEVTQTPSHQVTQMGQEVILRCVPISNHLYFYWYRQILGQKVEFLVSFYNNEISEKSEIFDDQFSVERPDGSNFTLKIRSTKLEDSAMYFCASSLDRTNEKLFFGSGTQLSVL.

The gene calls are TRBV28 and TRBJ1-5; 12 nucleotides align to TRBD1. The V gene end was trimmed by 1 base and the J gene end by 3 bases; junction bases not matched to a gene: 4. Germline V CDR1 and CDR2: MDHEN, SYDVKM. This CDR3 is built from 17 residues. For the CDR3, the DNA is TGTGCCAGCAGTTTATTGGGGACAGGGGGCTACAATCAGCCCCAGCATTTT. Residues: CASSLLGTGGYNQPQHF.

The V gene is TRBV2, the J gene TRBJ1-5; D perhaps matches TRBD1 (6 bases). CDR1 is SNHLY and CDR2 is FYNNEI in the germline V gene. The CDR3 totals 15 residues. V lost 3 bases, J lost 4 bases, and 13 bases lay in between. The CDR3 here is CASSDLGGLNQPQHF. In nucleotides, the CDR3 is TGTGCCAGCAGTGATTTGGGGGGCTTAAATCAGCCCCAGCATTTT.

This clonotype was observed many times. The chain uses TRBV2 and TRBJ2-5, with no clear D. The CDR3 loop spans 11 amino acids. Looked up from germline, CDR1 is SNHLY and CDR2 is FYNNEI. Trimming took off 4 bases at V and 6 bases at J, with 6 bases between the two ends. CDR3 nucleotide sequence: TGTGCCAGCAGTGTTACACAGACCCAGTACTTC. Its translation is CASSVTQTQYF.

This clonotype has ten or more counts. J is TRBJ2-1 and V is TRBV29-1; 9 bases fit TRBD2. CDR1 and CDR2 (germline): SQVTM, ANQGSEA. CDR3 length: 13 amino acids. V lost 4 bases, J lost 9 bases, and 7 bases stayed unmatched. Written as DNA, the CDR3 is TGCAGCGTTGGGGGACTAGCAAAAACTGAGCAGTTCTTC. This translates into CSVGGLAKTEQFF.

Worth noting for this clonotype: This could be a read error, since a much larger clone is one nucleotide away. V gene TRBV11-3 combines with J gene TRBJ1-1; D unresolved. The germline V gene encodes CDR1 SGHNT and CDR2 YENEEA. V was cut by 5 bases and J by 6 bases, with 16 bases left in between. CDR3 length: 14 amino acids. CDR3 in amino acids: CASSKNTGYAEAFF. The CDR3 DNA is TGTGCCAGCAGCAAAAACACGGGGTACGCTGAAGCTTTCTTT.

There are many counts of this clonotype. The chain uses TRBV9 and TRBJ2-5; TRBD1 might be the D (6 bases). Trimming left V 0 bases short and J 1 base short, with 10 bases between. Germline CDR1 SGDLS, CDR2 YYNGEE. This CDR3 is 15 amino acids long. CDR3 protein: CASSVAQGLQETQYF. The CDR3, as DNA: TGTGCCAGCAGCGTAGCACAGGGCCTCCAAGAGACCCAGTACTTC. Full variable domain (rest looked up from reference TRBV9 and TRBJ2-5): DSGVTQTPKHLITATGQRVTLRCSPRSGDLSVYWYQQSLDQGLQFLIQYYNGEERAKGNILERFSAQQFPDLHSELNLSSLELGDSALYFCASSVAQGLQETQYFGPGTRLLVL.

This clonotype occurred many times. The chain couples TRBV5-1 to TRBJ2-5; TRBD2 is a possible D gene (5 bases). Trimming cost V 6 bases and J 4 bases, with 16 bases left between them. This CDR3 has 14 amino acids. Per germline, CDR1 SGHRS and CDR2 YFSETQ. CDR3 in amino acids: CASTGNEYGETQYF. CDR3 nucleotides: TGCGCCAGCACCGGGAACGAGTATGGAGAGACCCAGTACTTC.

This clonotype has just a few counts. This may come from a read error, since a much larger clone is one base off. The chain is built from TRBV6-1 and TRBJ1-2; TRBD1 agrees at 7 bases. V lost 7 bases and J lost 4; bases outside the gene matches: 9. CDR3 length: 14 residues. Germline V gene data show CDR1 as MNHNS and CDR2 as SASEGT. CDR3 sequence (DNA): TGTGCCAGCATCGAGACAGGGCCTTCCTATGGCTACACCTTC. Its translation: CASIETGPSYGYTF.

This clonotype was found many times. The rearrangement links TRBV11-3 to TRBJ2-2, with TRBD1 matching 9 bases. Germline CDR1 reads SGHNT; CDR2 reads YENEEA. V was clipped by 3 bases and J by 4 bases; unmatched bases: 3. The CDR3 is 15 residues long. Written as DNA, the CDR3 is TGTGCCAGCAGCTTCCCGGGACAGGGCACCGGGGAGCTGTTTTTT. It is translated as CASSFPGQGTGELFF.

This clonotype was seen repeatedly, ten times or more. CDR3 bases: TGCGCCAGCAGTCTAATCCCGGGACAGGGCCCCTACGAGCAGTACTTC. It encodes CASSLIPGQGPYEQYF. This chain links TRBV10-2 with TRBJ2-7; 9 positions agree with TRBD1. The V gene end was trimmed by 5 bases and the J gene end by 2 bases; junction bases not matched to a gene: 10. The CDR3 contains 16 residues. The germline gives CDR1 WSHSY, CDR2 SAAADI.

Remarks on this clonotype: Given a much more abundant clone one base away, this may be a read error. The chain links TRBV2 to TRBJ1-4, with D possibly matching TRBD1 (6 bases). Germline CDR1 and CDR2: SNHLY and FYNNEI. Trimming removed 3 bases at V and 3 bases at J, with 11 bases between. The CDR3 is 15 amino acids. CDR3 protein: CASSDGGLSNEKLFF. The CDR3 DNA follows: TGTGCCAGCAGTGACGGGGGGCTGTCTAATGAAAAACTGTTTTTT. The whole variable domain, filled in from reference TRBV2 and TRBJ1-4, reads EPEVTQTPSHQVTQMGQEVILRCVPISNHLYFYWYRQILGQKVEFLVSFYNNEISEKSEIFDDQFSVERPDGSNFTLKIRSTKLEDSAMYFCASSDGGLSNEKLFFGSGTQLSVL.

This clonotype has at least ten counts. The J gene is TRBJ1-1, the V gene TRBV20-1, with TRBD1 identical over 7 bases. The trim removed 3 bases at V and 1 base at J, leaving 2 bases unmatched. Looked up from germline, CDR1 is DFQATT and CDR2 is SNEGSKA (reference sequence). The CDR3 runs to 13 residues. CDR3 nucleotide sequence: TGCAGTGCTAGGCGACAGGGGAACACTGAAGCTTTCTTT. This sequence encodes CSARRQGNTEAFF.

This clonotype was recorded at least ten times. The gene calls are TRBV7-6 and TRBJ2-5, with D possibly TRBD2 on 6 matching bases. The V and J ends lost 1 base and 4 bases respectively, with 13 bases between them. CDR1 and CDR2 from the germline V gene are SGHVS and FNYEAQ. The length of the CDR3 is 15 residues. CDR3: CASSLGGNLGETQYF. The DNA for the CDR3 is TGTGCCAGCAGCTTAGGCGGGAACCTCGGAGAGACCCAGTACTTC.

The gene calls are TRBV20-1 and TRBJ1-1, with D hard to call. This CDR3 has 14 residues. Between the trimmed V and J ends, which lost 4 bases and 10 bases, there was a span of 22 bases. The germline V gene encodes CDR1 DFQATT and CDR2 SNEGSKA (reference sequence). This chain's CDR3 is CSAKRTTSLRGAFF. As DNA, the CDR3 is TGCAGTGCTAAGAGGACTACCTCCTTGCGGGGAGCTTTCTTT.

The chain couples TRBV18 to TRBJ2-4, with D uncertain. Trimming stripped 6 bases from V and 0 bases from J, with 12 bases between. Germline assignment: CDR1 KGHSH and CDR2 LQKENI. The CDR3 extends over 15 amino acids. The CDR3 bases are TGTGCCAGCTCCCCCGATAGATTAGCCAAAAACATTCAGTACTTC. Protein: CASSPDRLAKNIQYF.

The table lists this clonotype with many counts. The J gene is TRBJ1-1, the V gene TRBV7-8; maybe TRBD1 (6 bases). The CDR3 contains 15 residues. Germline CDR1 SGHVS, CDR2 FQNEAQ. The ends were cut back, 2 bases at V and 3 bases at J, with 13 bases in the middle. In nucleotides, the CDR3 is TGTGCCAGCAGCTTAAGGGGGGCCGGGTACACTGAAGCTTTCTTT. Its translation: CASSLRGAGYTEAFF.

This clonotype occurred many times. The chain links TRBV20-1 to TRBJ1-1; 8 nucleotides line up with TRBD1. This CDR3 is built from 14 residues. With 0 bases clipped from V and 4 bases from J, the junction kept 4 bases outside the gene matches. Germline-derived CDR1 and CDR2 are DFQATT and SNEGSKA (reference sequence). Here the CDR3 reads CSARDDRGGTEAFF. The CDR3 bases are TGCAGTGCTAGAGATGACAGGGGCGGCACTGAAGCTTTCTTT.

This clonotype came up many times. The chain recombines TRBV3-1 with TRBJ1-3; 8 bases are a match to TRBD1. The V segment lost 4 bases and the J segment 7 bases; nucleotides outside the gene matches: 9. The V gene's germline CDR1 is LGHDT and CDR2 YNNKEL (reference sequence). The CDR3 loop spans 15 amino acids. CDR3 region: CASSPWTGSGNTIYF. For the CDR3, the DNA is TGTGCCAGCAGCCCCTGGACAGGGTCCGGGAACACCATATATTTT.